The present entry profiles one T cell receptor (beta chain) with its context. Its antigen is currently not known. Base qualities were left out, and no much larger clone turns up one base away. The sample is drawn from a study of blood T cell repertoires in COVID-19 (dated by TCRdb to between 2020 and 2021). For the study in its entirety: Samples from collaborators originated in the United States, Italy and Spain and spanned both the acute and convalescent phases of COVID-19. The prospective study material was composed of cDNA or gDNA derived from T cells, B-cell-depleted T cells, or PBMCs. The dataset comprised deeply sampled blood TCRbeta repertoires from subjects exposed to, actively infected with, or recovered from COVID-19. The repertoires were made available in a free public database intended to serve as a resource for research on the immune response to SARS-CoV-2. The samples were drawn from two sources: the first 160 participants of the ongoing ImmuneRACE study, and over 1,000 subjects contributed by 6 global collaborators. Nearly every sample came with metadata listing a de-identified subject ID, COVID-19 status, age in years and sex. HLA class I and class II types, where available, came from metadata supplied by the sample provider rather than from assay-based typing. Results the study describes overall, beyond this receptor: The amount of clinical and demographic metadata varied by source and participant and was provided uncurated.

TCRbeta CDR3 regions were amplified from genomic DNA by means of the immunoSEQ Assay, a bias-controlled multiplex PCR. The published analysis was carried out like this. Within the assay, amplification of reference gene primers was used to estimate how many nucleated cells each sample contained. To quantify the absolute abundance of each unique TCRbeta CDR3 rearrangement, sequence reads were collapsed and filtered. For each sample, productive Simpson clonality was calculated as the square root of Simpson's diversity index over productive rearrangements. TCRdb took this table from immuneACCESS and kept in-frame rearrangements with V and J called. Such tables lack part of the clones; where checked against another copy, unresolved V genes explain under half of the gap, and the rest is unexplained. V and J calls and clone size follow that table, whereas D and trimming were derived from the DNA. For this sample there are about 120,000 clones; over 80% appear just once. The ten largest clones add up to under 30% of the sample.

Its CDR3 holds 15 amino acids, cysteine through phenylalanine. CDR3 DNA is the only sequence kept; it has 45 bases, read in frame from the first base. For CDR1 and CDR2, the germline V gene (reference sequence) lists SEHNR and FQNEAQ. Germline trimming amounts to 4 bases on V and 3 bases on J, with 4 as the count of junction bases outside the gene matches. Whole blood was collected in K2EDTA tubes by collaborating institutions according to the institutions' own protocols. For TCRbeta analysis, collaborators shipped samples as frozen whole blood, isolated PBMCs, or DNA extracted from either of those sample types.

This TCR came from a woman aged 70-85 years with acute or convalescent COVID-19. This chain is built from TRBV7-9 and TRBJ2-7; 12 central nucleotides agree with TRBD1. The source material was peripheral blood. The CDR3 is CASSSGDRGLYEQYF. The DNA reads as follows: TGTGCCAGCAGCTCAGGGGACAGGGGGCTCTACGAGCAGTACTTC.